The present T cell receptor beta chain was sequenced within a study of early T cells in non-severe SARS-CoV-2 infection. At the level of the study: Unpaired chains resulted from sequencing bulk RNA of unsorted whole blood.

Each single cDNA molecule received a unique molecular identifier. Each CDR3 protein gets one entry after TCRdb re-called the 5' RACE reads with MiXCR. The data show about 99,000 distinct CDR3 sequences, around 17% seen once. Points from the study as a whole: The study's VDJdb matching favored anti-spike CD8 responses and missed private and CD4 specificities.

In the case of this clonotype: The antigen remains undetermined.

The CDR3 spans 14 residues. The germline V gene has CDR1 SGHTA and CDR2 FQGNSA. V dropped 5 bases and J dropped 5 bases, with 13 bases sitting between them. V and J are TRBV7-2 and TRBJ2-1, with a tentative D call TRBD1 (6 bases). Material: whole blood. The sequence was collected from an adult who was a healthcare worker with PCR-confirmed SARS-CoV-2 infection or an uninfected control (not recorded which). The CDR3 region has the DNA TGTGCCAGCAGCCCCGTTGGACAGCACAATGAGCAGTTCTTC. Translating it yields CASSPVGQHNEQFF.